The 19 T cell receptor beta chains listed next were all sequenced from one sample in a study of blood T cells in healthy people across ages. PCR was performed a second time for 7 to 11 cycles using a sample-barcoded 5' primer and a J-beta primer mix. Each CDR3 protein is one row after TCRdb ran MiXCR on the 5' RACE reads. The profile shows approximately 2,000,000 distinct CDR3 sequences, approximately 39% of them singletons. Sequencing was performed on blood. Every receptor here comes from a human donor in good health.

Regarding this clonotype: One end of the junction fails to match germline, which may point to a read error. This chain connects TRBV20-1 to TRBJ1-1, with 7 positions matching TRBD1. The CDR3 extends over 17 amino acids. CDR1 is DFQATT, CDR2 SNEGSKA, per germline (reference sequence). The DNA for the CDR3 is TGCAGTGCTAGAGACGGCGGGACAGAGAGGGTGAATACTGAAGCTTTCTTT. Protein: CSARDGGTERVNTEAFF.

This clonotype has a count of ten or more. V is TRBV28 and J is TRBJ2-7; TRBD1 might be the D (5 bases). The CDR3 covers 15 residues. Germline CDR1 is MDHEN and CDR2 is SYDVKM. The germline V and J ends were trimmed by 2 bases and 5 bases, with 16 bases remaining between them. CDR3 bases: TGTGCCAGCAGTTTAACTCGGGCAGGGCGCGACGAGCAGTACTTC. Translating it yields CASSLTRAGRDEQYF.

This clonotype turned up a few times. The chain carries TRBV15 and TRBJ2-6; D gene unclear. V lost 5 bases and J 0 bases, leaving 17 bases between the germline ends. The CDR3 contains 18 residues. Germline V CDR1 and CDR2: LNHNV, YYDKDF (reference sequence). CDR3 protein: CATSRVMEWGSGANVLTF. The CDR3 nucleotides are TGTGCCACCAGCCGTGTTATGGAATGGGGCTCTGGGGCCAACGTCCTGACTTTC.

This chain joins TRBV7-2 and TRBJ1-2; D is perhaps TRBD1 (5 bases). This CDR3 has 14 residues. V was trimmed by 2 bases and J by 7 bases, leaving 14 bases between them. Germline V gene data show CDR1 as SGHTA and CDR2 as FQGNSA. The CDR3 sequence: CASSLPRGRVGYTF. CDR3 nucleotides: TGTGCCAGCAGCTTACCGAGGGGTAGGGTTGGCTACACCTTC.

The chain employs TRBV7-2 and TRBJ1-2; 9 nucleotides line up with TRBD1. There are 14 residues in the CDR3. The germline V gene encodes CDR1 SGHTA and CDR2 FQGNSA. V shed 5 bases and J 8 bases; nucleotides not matched to a gene: 9. The CDR3 protein is CASSLPYRGQGYTF. Here the CDR3 DNA reads TGTGCCAGCAGCCTCCCATACAGGGGGCAGGGCTACACCTTC.

This clonotype appeared once. This sequence joins TRBV5-1 and TRBJ2-2, with D perhaps matching TRBD2 (6 bases). The V and J ends lost 0 bases and 10 bases respectively, with 13 bases between them. There are 14 residues in the CDR3. From germline, CDR1 is SGHRS and CDR2 YFSETQ. Here the CDR3 reads CASSLAGGTPELFF. The CDR3 DNA reads as TGCGCCAGCAGCTTGGCCGGAGGGACGCCGGAGCTGTTTTTT.

V and J are TRBV20-1 and TRBJ1-5; D might be TRBD1 (6 bases). Trimming pared 5 bases from V and 3 bases from J, leaving 14 bases between. CDR1 is DFQATT, CDR2 SNEGSKA, per germline (reference sequence). The CDR3 is 14 residues long. CDR3 DNA sequence: TGCAGTGCTCCTCAAGGACAGCTCAATCAGCCCCAGCATTTT. It translates to CSAPQGQLNQPQHF.

Regarding this clonotype: A read error may be the cause here, since a much bigger clone is one base away. This chain connects TRBV6-6 to TRBJ2-1; the match to TRBD2 covers 13 bases. Germline V CDR1 and CDR2: MNHNY, SVGAGI (reference sequence). This CDR3 has 15 residues. CDR3 amino acids: CASSPTSGGANEQLF. CDR3 nucleotides: TGTGCCAGCAGCCCTACTAGCGGGGGGGCGAATGAGCAGTTATTC.

The table lists this clonotype with a few counts. The J gene is TRBJ1-2, the V gene TRBV29-1; D is uncertain. Trimming took off 5 bases at V and 5 bases at J, with 9 bases between the two ends. Germline values: CDR1 SQVTM, CDR2 ANQGSEA. The length of the CDR3 is 11 residues. CDR3 sequence reads: CSVMREYGYTF. CDR3 in DNA: TGCAGCGTTATGAGAGAGTATGGCTACACCTTC.

In this sample, this clonotype turned up a few times. This rearrangement joins TRBV20-1 to TRBJ2-1; 7 nucleotides align to TRBD2. V trimming: 3 bases; J trimming: 2 bases; junction bases outside the gene matches: 7. The germline V gene has CDR1 DFQATT and CDR2 SNEGSKA (reference sequence). This CDR3 region has 15 residues. Here the CDR3 DNA reads TGCAGTGCTAGGAAAGCGGGGATGACCTACAATGAGCAGTTCTTC. Its translation is CSARKAGMTYNEQFF.

The J gene is TRBJ2-1, the V gene TRBV24-1; D might be TRBD1 or TRBD2, each matching 5 bases. The CDR3 contains 15 residues. With 9 bases removed from V and 0 bases from J, the gap between germline ends came to 14 bases. Germline V gene sequence: CDR1 KGHDR, CDR2 SFDVKD. Here the CDR3 reads CATSPGRSSYNEQFF. The CDR3 DNA follows: TGTGCCACCTCACCGGGGCGGAGCTCCTACAATGAGCAGTTCTTC.

The V gene is TRBV7-2, the J gene TRBJ2-2, with D perhaps matching TRBD1 (6 bases). V dropped 6 bases and J dropped 4 bases, with 15 bases sitting between them. Germline V CDR1 and CDR2: SGHTA, FQGNSA. The CDR3 spans 15 residues. DNA for the CDR3: TGTGCCAGCAGTTCAAATCAGGGGTTCACCGGGGAGCTGTTTTTT. Protein: CASSSNQGFTGELFF.

The chain carries TRBV4-1 and TRBJ2-3, with D unresolved. The CDR3 length is 15 residues. Germline CDR1 MGHRA, CDR2 YSYEKL. V was clipped by 3 bases and J by 3 bases, with 13 bases between them. DNA for the CDR3: TGCGCCAGCAGCCATGATGATTTCCGGACAGATACGCAGTATTTT. Residues: CASSHDDFRTDTQYF.

To note about this clonotype: The junction shows a germline mismatch at one end, possibly a read error. The V call is TRBV5-1, the J call TRBJ2-4; no reliable D call. The end of the DNA aligns better with TRBJ2-7, so the J call may be wrong. This CDR3 spans 13 amino acids. CDR1 is SGHRS, CDR2 YFSETQ, per germline. The DNA for the CDR3 is TGCGCCTGCAGCTTGGGCAGCACCTACGAGCAGTACTTC. Its translation is CACSLGSTYEQYF.

This clonotype has only a few counts. This chain links TRBV12-5 with TRBJ1-6, with 8 bases fitting TRBD1. CDR1 is LGHNT, CDR2 FRNRAP, per germline. This CDR3 is built from 15 residues. The V and J ends lost 6 bases and 8 bases, in that order; junction bases with no gene match: 9. The CDR3 protein is CASGSGQGVYSPLHF. The CDR3 DNA sequence: TGTGCTAGTGGCTCCGGACAGGGAGTTTATTCACCCCTCCACTTT.

The chain uses TRBV4-3 and TRBJ1-4; maybe TRBD1 (6 bases). Germline V CDR1 and CDR2: LGHNA, YSLEER. This CDR3 contains 16 residues. Trimming left V 0 bases short and J 4 bases short, with 12 bases between. CDR3 residues: CASSQDRGTLNEKLFF. In DNA form, the CDR3 reads TGCGCCAGCAGCCAAGACCGGGGGACACTTAATGAAAAACTGTTTTTT.

The chain employs TRBV7-9 and TRBJ1-1; the D is unclear. Trimming took 1 base from V and 0 from J, leaving 6 bases between them. The CDR3 totals 14 residues. From germline, CDR1 is SEHNR and CDR2 FQNEAQ (reference sequence). The DNA for the CDR3 is TGTGCCAGCAGCTTAGATTTCGTGAACACTGAAGCTTTCTTT. It encodes CASSLDFVNTEAFF. Complete variable domain (other parts from reference TRBV7-9 and TRBJ1-1): DTGVSQNPRHKITKRGQNVTFRCDPISEHNRLYWYRQTLGQGPEFLTYFQNEAQLEKSRLLSDRFSAERPKGSFSTLEIQRTEQGDSAMYLCASSLDFVNTEAFFGQGTRLTVV.

V usage is TRBV20-1 and J usage is TRBJ2-5; TRBD2 matches at 13 bases. The CDR3 runs 18 residues. Germline CDR1 is DFQATT and CDR2 is SNEGSKA (reference sequence). V dropped 0 bases and J dropped 5; count of bases not matched to a gene: 12. CDR3: CSARDGEGTSGVVETQYF. In DNA, the CDR3 is TGCAGTGCTAGAGATGGGGAAGGGACTAGCGGGGTGGTGGAGACCCAGTACTTC.

The chain links TRBV30 to TRBJ2-1; D uncertain. Germline V lookup: CDR1 GTSNPN, CDR2 SVGIG (reference sequence). Trimming removed 0 bases from V and 0 bases from J, with 6 bases in between. The CDR3 contains 14 residues. The CDR3 region is CAWSVRSSYNEQFF. Written as DNA, the CDR3 is TGTGCCTGGAGTGTACGTAGCTCCTACAATGAGCAGTTCTTC.